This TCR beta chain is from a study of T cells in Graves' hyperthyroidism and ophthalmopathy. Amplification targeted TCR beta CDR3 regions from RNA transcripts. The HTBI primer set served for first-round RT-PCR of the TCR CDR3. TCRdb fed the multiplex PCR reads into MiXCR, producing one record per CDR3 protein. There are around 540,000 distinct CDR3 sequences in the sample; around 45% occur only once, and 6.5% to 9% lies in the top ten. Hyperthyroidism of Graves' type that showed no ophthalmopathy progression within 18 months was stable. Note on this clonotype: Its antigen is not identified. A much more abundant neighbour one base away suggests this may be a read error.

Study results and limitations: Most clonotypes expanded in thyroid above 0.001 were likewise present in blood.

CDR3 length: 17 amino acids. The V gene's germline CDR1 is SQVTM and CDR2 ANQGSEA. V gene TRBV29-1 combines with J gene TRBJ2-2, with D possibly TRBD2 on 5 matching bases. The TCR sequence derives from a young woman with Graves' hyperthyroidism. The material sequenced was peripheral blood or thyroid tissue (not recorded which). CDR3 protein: CSVEGIVGHANTGELVF. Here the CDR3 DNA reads TGCAGCGTTGAGGGGATCGTGGGCCACGCGAACACCGGGGAGCTGGTTTTT.